The T cell receptor beta chain under discussion was sequenced for a study of T cell repertoires in cytomegalovirus infection. Study as a whole: It can be stated that public TCR beta signatures indicated CMV infection as well as a matching HLA type. Notes on the study in general: Pooled public TCR beta family frequency picked out CMV carriers with the relevant HLA. HLA-C-restricted CMV clonotypes gave the most frequent clonotype in two of eight donors.

This CDR3 comprises 15 residues. V lost 1 base, J lost 10 bases, and 6 bases stayed unmatched. CDR1 and CDR2 from the germline V gene are SGHVS and FNYEAQ. TCRdb analysed the reads with MiXCR anew, one entry per CDR3 protein. This table holds 400,000 or so distinct CDR3 sequences, about a sixth found once. This clonotype was seen at least ten times. Its cognate antigen is unknown. The origin of this receptor is a human donor in good health (CMV status not recorded). Some clones in this sample may be carry-over from other donors' samples. The sequenced sample consisted of PBMCs. The V and J genes are TRBV7-6 and TRBJ1-6, with 8 bases matching TRBD1. Written as DNA, the CDR3 is TGTGCCAGCAGCTTAGAGACAGGGGCTGAATCACCCCTCCACTTT. It specifies CASSLETGAESPLHF.